This paragraph covers one TCR beta chain sequence. Antigen unknown. The CDR3 has 14 amino acids. Germline CDR1 reads MNHEY; CDR2 reads SVGAGI. V was shortened by 4 bases and J by 8 bases, with 17 bases between the two germline ends. Assay: immunoSEQ multiplex PCR; the TCRdb copy retains only in-frame clones and omits some. The sample has about 33,000 clones; roughly 90% are singletons. These data come from a study of T cells in localized non-small cell lung cancer. General study findings and limits: The highest T cell clonality was in uninvolved adjacent lung, above tumor. Higher blood T cell density tracked longer overall survival. Within adjacent lung there appeared a median 57 of the top 100 tumor clones.

The gene calls are TRBV6-5 and TRBJ1-2, with D possibly being TRBD1 (5 bases). The origin of this receptor is a female donor older than 55 with stage I lung adenocarcinoma. Sample: peripheral blood, taken before any cancer treatment. Here the CDR3 reads CASSSPPGVGGYTF. The CDR3 DNA reads TGTGCCAGCAGTTCCCCCCCGGGGGTTGGAGGCTACACCTTC.